This T cell receptor beta chain was captured in a study of blood T cell repertoires in COVID-19. The wider study: The study drew acute and convalescent COVID-19 samples from the United States, Italy and Spain. PBMCs, B-cell-depleted T cells, or T cells provided the cDNA or gDNA that made up the material.

Original analysis: Reference gene primer amplification yielded estimated nucleated cell counts. The method was immunoSEQ multiplex PCR; TCRdb's version includes in-frame clones alone and lacks a portion of them. V and J calls and clone size are as listed in that table; D and trimming were resolved from the DNA. The sample contains tens of thousands of clones, about 93% of which appear only once. The CDR3 extends over 12 amino acids. Per the germline V gene, CDR1 is SNHLY and CDR2 is FYNNEI. The V gene lost 6 bases and the J gene lost 3 bases, with 8 bases spanning the gap. This TCR came from a human donor in a cohort sampled during active COVID-19. Sequenced input: peripheral blood. The gene calls are TRBV2 and TRBJ1-2; D is perhaps TRBD1 (5 bases). The DNA of the CDR3 is TGTGCCAGCAGACAGGAGCACTATGGCTACACCTTC. Its translation is CASRQEHYGYTF.